This T cell receptor (beta chain) is drawn from a study of immune heterogeneity within non-small cell lung tumors. Across the study: With respect to histology, the tumors encompassed a few squamous cell carcinomas, around 10 non-squamous carcinomas and 1 not otherwise specified. Overall study findings and caveats: Tumor sites in a patient shared identical dominant CDR3 beta clonotypes and also carried site-unique high-frequency clones. Between individual patients, the high-frequency T-cell receptor beta clonotypes largely differed.

The TCR beta CDR3 region underwent multiplex PCR amplification with 32 V and 13 J primers. TCRdb re-called the multiplex PCR reads with MiXCR, one entry per CDR3 protein. The table lists fewer than 13,000 distinct CDR3 sequences, around 30% of them singletons. As regards this clonotype: Its antigen is as yet unknown.

CDR1 SGHTA and CDR2 FQGTGA come from the germline V gene. With 3 bases clipped from V and 4 bases from J, the junction kept 9 bases outside the gene matches. This CDR3 has 15 residues. For each sample, template was around 600 ng of bulk tumor genomic DNA. Several far-apart biopsies were taken per primary tumor during surgery. Each patient presented with untreated, newly diagnosed non-small cell lung cancer and received curative surgery. Study donors were patients with a new diagnosis of non-small cell lung cancer who underwent surgery with curative intent. This TCR was sampled from a man aged 50 to 59 with non-small cell lung cancer. Material: lung tumor tissue. The chain combines TRBV7-3 with TRBJ2-7, with TRBD2 matching 7 bases. In DNA form, the CDR3 reads TGTGCCAGCAGCTTGATGGGGGGGACGACTTACGAGCAGTACTTC. It codes for CASSLMGGTTYEQYF.